This passage covers 25 T cell receptor beta chains from one sample sequenced in a study of blood T cell repertoires in COVID-19. Profiling relied on immunoSEQ multiplex PCR, and the TCRdb table lists in-frame clones only, not all of them. The sample lists roughly 76,000 clones; 80% to 90% were seen once. Material for sequencing was peripheral blood. All receptors come from a woman aged 80 or over with active or convalescent COVID-19.

The chain joins TRBV27 to TRBJ2-7; D perhaps matches TRBD1 (8 bases). The germline V gene has CDR1 MNHEY and CDR2 SMNVEV (reference sequence). V lost 7 bases and J 4 bases, leaving 17 bases between the germline ends. The CDR3 runs 14 residues. The chain's CDR3 is CASTEAGQAYEQYF. The DNA for the CDR3 is TGTGCCAGCACCGAAGCGGGACAGGCGTACGAGCAGTACTTC.

The rearrangement links TRBV28 to TRBJ1-2; 9 bases are shared with TRBD1. V dropped 8 bases and J dropped 7; count of bases not matched to a gene: 11. CDR3 length: 14 residues. The germline gives CDR1 MDHEN, CDR2 SYDVKM. CDR3 nucleotide sequence: TGTGCCAGCTACACAGGGGGCGGTATGTCTGGCTACACCTTC. It is translated as CASYTGGGMSGYTF.

The chain combines TRBV9 with TRBJ1-2; 7 positions match TRBD1. The germline V gene has CDR1 SGDLS and CDR2 YYNGEE. This CDR3 has 13 amino acids. V trimming: 5 bases; J trimming: 9 bases; junction bases outside the gene matches: 10. CDR3 loop: CASRRGHSWRYTF. In nucleotides, the CDR3 is TGTGCCAGCAGAAGGGGGCACAGTTGGCGCTACACCTTC. The full variable domain, completed using reference TRBV9 and TRBJ1-2, is DSGVTQTPKHLITATGQRVTLRCSPRSGDLSVYWYQQSLDQGLQFLIQYYNGEERAKGNILERFSAQQFPDLHSELNLSSLELGDSALYFCASRRGHSWRYTFGSGTRLTVV.

This clone was seen a handful of times. The chain is built from TRBV7-6 and TRBJ2-1, with 8 nucleotides matching TRBD2. The V gene's germline CDR1 is SGHVS and CDR2 FNYEAQ. V trimming: 4 bases; J trimming: 2 bases; junction bases outside the gene matches: 7. The CDR3 contains 16 residues. CDR3 nucleotide sequence: TGTGCCAGCAGCTCACCCGGGACTAGGGCCTACAATGAGCAGTTCTTC. Residues: CASSSPGTRAYNEQFF.

This chain joins TRBV10-1 and TRBJ2-7; perhaps TRBD2 as D (6 bases). This CDR3 is built from 14 residues. Trimming took 3 bases from V and 0 from J, leaving 9 bases between them. Germline assignment: CDR1 WNHNN and CDR2 SYGVQD (reference sequence). The CDR3 protein is CASSDGGISYEQYF. DNA for the CDR3: TGCGCCAGCAGTGACGGCGGGATCTCCTACGAGCAGTACTTC.

The CDR3 reads CASSLSGGYTF. The CDR3 DNA reads TGTGCCAGCAGTTTAAGCGGCGGCTACACCTTC. The V and J genes are TRBV7-2 and TRBJ1-2, with D unresolved. The V end lost 6 bases, the J end lost 8 bases, and 10 bases lay between the germline ends. The CDR3 consists of 11 residues. Germline V lookup: CDR1 SGHTA, CDR2 FQGNSA. The entire variable domain, with the rest obtained from reference TRBV7-2 and TRBJ1-2, is as follows: GAGVSQSPSNKVTEKGKDVELRCDPISGHTALYWYRQSLGQGLEFLIYFQGNSAPDKSGLPSDRFSAERTGGSVSTLTIQRTQQEDSAVYLCASSLSGGYTFGSGTRLTVV.

The V call is TRBV4-2, the J call TRBJ1-1; 7 positions match TRBD1. This CDR3 is built from 15 residues. CDR1 is LGHNA, CDR2 YNFKEQ, per germline. With 3 bases clipped from V and 1 base from J, the junction kept 5 bases outside the gene matches. CDR3 nucleotides: TGTGCCAGCAGCCAGTCGGACAGGACGAACACTGAAGCTTTCTTT. Amino acids: CASSQSDRTNTEAFF.

The rearrangement links TRBV18 to TRBJ1-5; unclear D gene. The CDR3 length is 12 residues. Germline CDR1 and CDR2: KGHSH and LQKENI. Trimming removed 3 bases from V and 5 bases from J, with 5 bases in between. The CDR3 here is CASSPGDQPQHF. The CDR3 DNA reads as TGTGCCAGCTCACCGGGAGATCAGCCCCAGCATTTT.

The chain recombines TRBV7-8 with TRBJ2-4; possible D gene TRBD1, 5 bases. Germline V CDR1 and CDR2: SGHVS, FQNEAQ. The CDR3 has 16 residues. V lost 1 base to trimming and J lost 5 bases, with 15 bases between them. The CDR3 region has the DNA TGTGCCAGCAGCTTAGAGGGTAGGGGTGTTGAAAACATTCAGTACTTC. This sequence encodes CASSLEGRGVENIQYF.

This chain connects TRBV10-2 to TRBJ2-3; D is possibly TRBD1 (7 bases). The length of the CDR3 is 19 residues. CDR1 is WSHSY, CDR2 SAAADI, per germline. V lost 6 bases and J lost 2, with 27 bases in between. The CDR3 sequence is CASRDYETRGQGSTDTQYF. In nucleotides, the CDR3 is TGCGCCAGCAGGGACTATGAAACGAGGGGGCAAGGGTCCACAGATACGCAGTATTTT.

CDR3 sequence reads: CASSSGRTNEKLFF. The CDR3 bases are TGTGCCAGCAGCTCAGGGCGAACTAATGAAAAACTGTTTTTT. The chain recombines TRBV7-2 with TRBJ1-4; D may be TRBD1 (5 bases). Trimming left V 4 bases short and J 1 base short, with 7 bases between. The CDR3 runs 14 residues. Germline V gives CDR1 SGHTA, CDR2 FQGNSA.

The chain has TRBV2 and TRBJ1-4, with D possibly being TRBD1 (6 bases). The CDR3 consists of 13 residues. The germline V gene encodes CDR1 SNHLY and CDR2 FYNNEI. Deletions cut 7 bases from V and 5 bases from J, with 11 bases between. The CDR3 DNA follows: TGTGCCAGCACTGGACAGAGAAATGAAAAACTGTTTTTT. Encoded protein: CASTGQRNEKLFF.

This clone came up once. CDR3 DNA: TGTGCCAGCAGCTTCTTCGGGACAGGGCAACTACGCGAGCAGTACTTC. Protein sequence: CASSFFGTGQLREQYF. V gene TRBV5-8 combines with J gene TRBJ2-7; 9 nucleotides align to TRBD1. CDR1 SGHTS and CDR2 YDEGEE come from the germline V gene. The V and J ends lost 2 bases and 6 bases, in that order; junction bases with no gene match: 12. This CDR3 spans 16 amino acids.

The rearrangement joins TRBV5-4 to TRBJ2-1; TRBD2 aligns across 8 bases. With 4 bases clipped from V and 7 bases from J, the junction kept 7 bases outside the gene matches. The CDR3 extends over 14 amino acids. Germline CDR1 is SGHNT and CDR2 is YYREEE (reference sequence). CDR3 sequence (DNA): TGTGCCAGCAGCCTACAGCGGGGGTTTAATGAGCAGTTCTTC. Residues: CASSLQRGFNEQFF.

The chain combines TRBV3-1 (or the pseudogene TRBV3-2) with TRBJ1-2; 7 positions match TRBD1. Germline CDR1 is LGHDT and CDR2 is YNNKEL (reference sequence). The CDR3 has 14 residues. Germline trimming cut 4 bases from V and 8 bases from J; bases unmatched to any gene: 10. The CDR3 region has the DNA TGTGCCAGCAGCCCCAATACAGGGGTCGACGGCTACACCTTC. Protein sequence: CASSPNTGVDGYTF.

CDR3 in DNA: TGTGCCAGCAGCTACGGGACTAAGTCGTACCAAGAGACCCAGTACTTC. It specifies CASSYGTKSYQETQYF. This sequence joins TRBV5-6 and TRBJ2-5; TRBD2 aligns across 7 bases. The CDR3 runs 16 residues. V was clipped by 3 bases and J by 0 bases; unmatched bases: 8. Germline CDR1 and CDR2: SGHDT and YYEEEE.

CDR3 DNA: TGTGCCAGCAGCCTAACAGGGGTCTATGGCTACACCTTC. It codes for CASSLTGVYGYTF. The rearrangement joins TRBV11-3 to TRBJ1-2, with 7 nucleotides matching TRBD1. Trimming at V came to 5 bases and at J to 4 bases, leaving 4 bases not matched to a gene. The CDR3 is made up of 13 amino acids. In germline, CDR1 is SGHNT, CDR2 YENEEA.

The count of this clone is one. The CDR3 DNA reads as TGCAGCGTTCTAGAGGCTAGCGGGGGGGCCCCGGATACGCAGTATTTT. Translated, it gives CSVLEASGGAPDTQYF. The rearrangement links TRBV29-1 to TRBJ2-3; 12 positions agree with TRBD2. The germline CDR1 and CDR2 sequences are SQVTM and ANQGSEA. This CDR3 has 16 residues. Unmatched junction bases numbered 12, after V lost 5 bases and J lost 6 bases.

This sequence joins TRBV7-2 and TRBJ2-2, with 12 bases matching TRBD2. The germline gives CDR1 SGHTA, CDR2 FQGNSA. This CDR3 has 18 amino acids. Trimming took 1 base from V and 1 from J; bases not matched to a gene: 4. CDR3 in DNA: TGTGCCAGCAGCTTAGGCCCGGGACTAGCGGGGAACACCGGGGAGCTGTTTTTT. Encoded protein: CASSLGPGLAGNTGELFF.

This clone has a single count. The chain joins TRBV14 to TRBJ2-3; 7 positions match TRBD1. J lost 5 bases, V lost 3 bases, and 8 bases had no gene match. CDR3 length: 15 amino acids. Germline CDR1 and CDR2: SGHDN and FVKESK. The CDR3 region is CASSQFKGAGDTQYF. In DNA, the CDR3 is TGTGCCAGCAGCCAGTTTAAGGGGGCAGGAGATACGCAGTATTTT.

The rearrangement links TRBV3-1 (or the pseudogene TRBV3-2) to TRBJ2-7; D is unclear. Trimming stripped 0 bases from V and 3 bases from J, with 6 bases between. From germline, CDR1 is LGHDT and CDR2 YNNKEL (reference sequence). The CDR3 spans 13 residues. CDR3 residues: CASSQDPHYEQYF. For the CDR3, the DNA is TGTGCCAGCAGCCAAGATCCACACTACGAGCAGTACTTC.

V and J are TRBV6-5 and TRBJ1-1, with no clear D. Trimming shortened V by 5 bases and J by 1 base, and 11 bases separated the two germline ends. This CDR3 is 14 amino acids long. Germline CDR1 MNHEY, CDR2 SVGAGI. The CDR3 nucleotides are TGTGCCAGCAGTCCCCCCCGGGGGAACACTGAAGCTTTCTTT. Amino acid sequence: CASSPPRGNTEAFF.

The V gene is TRBV28, the J gene TRBJ1-2; weak D call: TRBD1 (6 bases). The CDR3 runs to 15 residues. The germline CDR1 and CDR2 sequences are MDHEN and SYDVKM. The ends were cut back, 4 bases at V and 2 bases at J, with 14 bases in the middle. CDR3 region: CASSSAGTFNYGYTF. Here the CDR3 DNA reads TGTGCCAGCAGTTCGGCCGGGACATTCAACTATGGCTACACCTTC.

This clone was recorded only once. The CDR3 loop reads CASFRDRATDTQYF. The CDR3 DNA follows: TGTGCCAGCTTCCGGGACAGGGCGACAGATACGCAGTATTTT. The chain has TRBV2 and TRBJ2-3; 9 positions agree with TRBD1. Germline-derived CDR1 and CDR2 are SNHLY and FYNNEI. Trimming removed 8 bases from V and 3 bases from J; junction bases left unmatched: 6. This CDR3 contains 14 residues.

The V gene is TRBV2, the J gene TRBJ2-7; 13 nucleotides line up with TRBD2. Per the germline V gene, CDR1 is SNHLY and CDR2 is FYNNEI. With 7 bases clipped from V and 4 bases from J, the junction kept 7 bases outside the gene matches. The CDR3 contains 15 residues. The CDR3 spells CASIWTSGGPYEQYF. In DNA form, the CDR3 reads TGTGCCAGCATCTGGACTAGCGGGGGCCCTTACGAGCAGTACTTC.